The clone carrying this TCR beta chain was detected a few times. The antigen is undetermined. The junction does not match germline at one end; this may be a read error. The CDR3 length is 13 residues. Looked up from germline, CDR1 is MNHEY and CDR2 is SVGEGT. This record comes from a study of blood T cells in healthy people across ages. Whole-study context: The capture of about one barcoded beta molecule per two T cells was achieved by template switching. Study conclusions and caveats: Long-lived donors exceeded aged donors in naive CD4+ cells and diversity. With age, beta diversity per million T cells declined roughly linearly, significantly by roughly 40.

PCR was performed a second time for about 7 to 11 cycles using a sample-barcoded 5' primer and a J-beta primer mix. Each cDNA was tagged by a template-switch adaptor containing 12 random nucleotides. TCRdb processed the 5' RACE reads anew with MiXCR; each CDR3 protein has one entry. Among more than 800,000 distinct CDR3 sequences, roughly 45% were seen once, and the ten largest hold around 18%. V gene TRBV6-2 or TRBV6-3 combines with J gene TRBJ2-5; 7 nucleotides agree with TRBD2. The J call may be in error: the DNA end matches TRBJ2-7 better. The sample comprised blood. The sequence was obtained from a woman aged 55-69 years in good health. The CDR3 sequence is CASSDSGGYEQYF. The CDR3 DNA is TGTGCCAGCAGTGACTCGGGGGGCTACGAGCAGTACTTC.